One and the same sample provided the 17 T cell receptor beta chains below, sequenced in a study of blood T cells in healthy people across ages (dated by TCRdb to about 2015). To prepare the library, 5' RACE was applied. Sequencing used an Illumina HiSeq 2500. The second PCR ran for roughly 6 to 11 cycles and used a J-beta primer mix along with a sample-barcoded 5' primer. TCRdb applied fastp at Q25 and MiXCR to the public reads, then kept only in-frame beta chains. CDR3 protein sequences are deduplicated, and each keeps its most common genes and DNA. This sample lists about 940,000 distinct CDR3 sequences; around 49% were detected once. Together, the top ten hold roughly 13% of the sample. The specimen sequenced was blood. All receptors derive from a young man in good health.

The J gene is TRBJ1-6, the V gene TRBV5-1; maybe TRBD1 (5 bases). V lost 0 bases to trimming and J lost 9 bases, with 13 bases between them. Germline values: CDR1 SGHRS, CDR2 YFSETQ. The CDR3 has 15 amino acids. This CDR3 is CASSLGGTGFSPLHF. The CDR3 region has the DNA TGCGCCAGCAGCTTGGGGGGGACTGGGTTTTCACCCCTCCACTTT.

This chain connects TRBV30 to TRBJ2-7; no firm D call. The CDR3 is 13 amino acids. The germline V gene has CDR1 GTSNPN and CDR2 SVGIG (reference sequence). V was cut by 0 bases and J by 3 bases, with 9 bases left in between. This CDR3 is CAWSVGQLYEQYF. DNA of the CDR3: TGTGCCTGGAGTGTAGGGCAGCTCTACGAGCAGTACTTC.

The chain combines TRBV7-2 with TRBJ2-5; a possible D gene is TRBD2 (6 bases). Per germline, CDR1 SGHTA and CDR2 FQGNSA. The CDR3 spans 14 residues. V lost 0 bases and J lost 11, with 16 bases in between. CDR3 sequence: CASSLAGGRDEQYF. The CDR3, as DNA: TGTGCCAGCAGCTTAGCGGGGGGAAGGGATGAGCAGTACTTC.

Turning to this clonotype: Since no conserved phenylalanine or tryptophan closes the CDR3, a read error is the likely cause. The chain couples TRBV3-1 to TRBJ2-7; 7 bases agree with TRBD1. The CDR3 is 14 residues long. The germline gives CDR1 LGHDT, CDR2 YNNKEL (reference sequence). J gave up 1 base and V 7 bases, and 7 bases lay outside the gene matches. The CDR3 bases are TGTGCCAGCATCCCCACGACAGGGTCCTACGAGCAGTACATC. The encoded protein is CASIPTTGSYEQYI.

J is TRBJ2-1 and V is TRBV20-1; TRBD1 might be the D (6 bases). Germline values: CDR1 DFQATT, CDR2 SNEGSKA (reference sequence). The CDR3 runs 14 residues. V was trimmed by 4 bases and J by 5 bases, leaving 15 bases between them. CDR3 loop: CSATKPGTNNEQFF. The CDR3 region has the DNA TGCAGTGCTACTAAACCCGGGACAAACAATGAGCAGTTCTTC.

V is TRBV20-1 and J is TRBJ2-3; D possibly uses TRBD1 or TRBD2 (6 bases each). The germline V and J ends were trimmed by 4 bases and 2 bases, with 16 bases remaining between them. Per germline, CDR1 DFQATT and CDR2 SNEGSKA (reference sequence). The CDR3 runs 15 residues. The DNA for the CDR3 is TGCAGTGCTAATAGTGGGGGGCAAATCACAGATACGCAGTATTTT. Protein sequence: CSANSGGQITDTQYF.

The count of this clonotype is one. The J gene is TRBJ2-7, the V gene TRBV9; 8 bases are shared with TRBD1. The CDR3 consists of 16 residues. J was trimmed by 0 bases and V by 5 bases; bases with no gene match: 10. Germline CDR1 is SGDLS and CDR2 is YYNGEE. The CDR3: CASSPYPTGDSYEQYF. The CDR3 bases are TGTGCCAGCAGTCCTTACCCGACAGGGGACTCCTACGAGCAGTACTTC.

This clonotype showed up just once. This chain uses TRBV3-1 with TRBJ1-2; the match to TRBD1 covers 8 bases. The length of the CDR3 is 15 residues. Germline CDR1 LGHDT, CDR2 YNNKEL (reference sequence). V lost 0 bases to trimming and J lost 4 bases; unmatched junction nucleotides: 4. CDR3 amino acids: CASSQDRQGSYGYTF. In nucleotides, the CDR3 is TGTGCCAGCAGCCAAGACCGACAGGGGAGCTATGGCTACACCTTC. The full variable domain, its missing parts supplied by reference TRBV3-1 and TRBJ1-2, is DTAVSQTPKYLVTQMGNDKSIKCEQNLGHDTMYWYKQDSKKFLKIMFSYNNKELIINETVPNRFSPKSPDKAHLNLHINSLELGDSAVYFCASSQDRQGSYGYTFGSGTRLTVV.

The chain couples TRBV7-9 to TRBJ2-4; D is perhaps TRBD1 (5 bases). With the DNA end fitting TRBJ2-5 better, the J assignment may be wrong. CDR3 length: 15 amino acids. Germline CDR1 is SEHNR and CDR2 is FQNEAQ (reference sequence). The CDR3 region has the DNA TGTGCCAGCAGCTTAGTGGGAACGACAGAAGAGACCCAGTACTTC. Translation gives CASSLVGTTEETQYF.

The chain uses TRBV30 and TRBJ2-3, with D perhaps matching TRBD1 or TRBD2 (5 bases each). CDR1 and CDR2 from the germline V gene are GTSNPN and SVGIG (reference sequence). This CDR3 comprises 14 residues. V lost 4 bases and J lost 3, with 14 bases in between. CDR3 residues: CAWMLGTGTDTQYF. CDR3 in DNA: TGTGCCTGGATGCTAGGGACGGGGACAGATACGCAGTATTTT.

The gene calls are TRBV20-1 and TRBJ1-2; maybe TRBD1 (5 bases). V was trimmed by 0 bases and J by 0 bases, leaving 8 bases between them. The CDR3 length is 14 residues. Germline V gene sequence: CDR1 DFQATT, CDR2 SNEGSKA (reference sequence). The CDR3 sequence: CSARDPRANYGYTF. The CDR3 coding sequence is TGCAGTGCTAGAGATCCCAGGGCTAACTATGGCTACACCTTC.

This clonotype was observed a handful of times. The chain combines TRBV6-5 with TRBJ2-3, with 9 bases matching TRBD2. V lost 4 bases and J lost 1; bases outside the gene matches: 6. The CDR3 loop spans 16 amino acids. Germline-derived CDR1 and CDR2 are MNHEY and SVGAGI. DNA of the CDR3: TGTGCCAGCAGTTCCCCGAGACTAGCGGGCACAGATACGCAGTATTTT. Protein product: CASSSPRLAGTDTQYF.

The CDR3 coding sequence is TGCAGTGCTAGTGAAGAGACAGCCTACGAGCAGTACTTC. As protein: CSASEETAYEQYF. This sequence joins TRBV20-1 and TRBJ2-7, with D possibly TRBD1 on 5 matching bases. This CDR3 has 13 amino acids. Germline CDR1 is DFQATT and CDR2 is SNEGSKA (reference sequence). V was cut by 3 bases and J by 2 bases, with 11 bases left in between.

This chain links TRBV5-1 with TRBJ2-4; TRBD1 aligns across 8 bases. The length of the CDR3 is 13 residues. V lost 4 bases, J lost 7 bases, and 4 bases stayed unmatched. Looked up from germline, CDR1 is SGHRS and CDR2 is YFSETQ. CDR3 amino acids: CASSQDRENIQYF. CDR3 DNA sequence: TGCGCCAGCAGCCAGGACAGGGAGAACATTCAGTACTTC.

V gene TRBV9 combines with J gene TRBJ1-1; D unclear. Trimming took off 6 bases at V and 2 bases at J, with 14 bases between the two ends. The CDR3 contains 14 residues. Per germline, CDR1 SGDLS and CDR2 YYNGEE. CDR3 region: CASTGNTVNTEAFF. CDR3 sequence (DNA): TGTGCCAGCACCGGAAATACAGTTAACACTGAAGCTTTCTTT.

The gene calls are TRBV5-1 and TRBJ2-1; 9 bases align to TRBD1. Losses at the gene ends were 3 bases for V and 7 bases for J; bases not matched to a gene: 2. This CDR3 is built from 13 residues. Germline V gene data show CDR1 as SGHRS and CDR2 as YFSETQ. The CDR3 bases are TGCGCCAGCAGCTGGGACAGGGAGAATGAGCAGTTCTTC. It specifies CASSWDRENEQFF.

The chain is built from TRBV9 and TRBJ2-3; tentative D call: TRBD2 (5 bases). CDR1 is SGDLS, CDR2 YYNGEE, per germline. CDR3 size: 16 residues. Trimming removed 0 bases from V and 3 bases from J, with 14 bases in between. Here the CDR3 reads CASSVVVGEGTDTQYF. For the CDR3, the DNA is TGTGCCAGCAGCGTAGTCGTGGGAGAAGGAACAGATACGCAGTATTTT.